This is a list of T cell receptor beta chains from one sample in a study of Graves' ophthalmopathy and Graves' hyperthyroidism. TCRdb re-called the multiplex PCR reads with MiXCR, one entry per CDR3 protein. Of approximately 540,000 distinct CDR3 sequences in the sample, 35% to 45% were seen once. Input material: peripheral blood or thyroid tissue (not recorded which). The receptors were sampled from an adult man with Graves' hyperthyroidism. Both conserved end residues are part of each CDR3.

J: TRBJ1-6
V: TRBV6-1
CDR3: CASRGTGGNSPLHF

J: TRBJ1-3
V: TRBV7-2
CDR3: CASTTGNTIYF

J: TRBJ2-7
V: TRBV2
CDR3: CASSLTSGTDYEQYF

J: TRBJ1-4
V: TRBV2
CDR3: CASSEGTEYEKLFF

J: TRBJ2-3
V: TRBV19
CDR3: CASTIASGNMDTQYF

J: TRBJ2-5
V: TRBV10-1
CDR3: CASSEDGRGETQYF

J: TRBJ1-2
V: TRBV7-9
CDR3: CASSLASGQGYGYTF

J: TRBJ1-5
V: TRBV29-1
CDR3: CSVEEFGINRKTQHF

J: -
V: TRBV7-9
CDR3: CASSPGQGPNNEQFF

J: TRBJ1-2
V: TRBV9
CDR3: CASSVAEDNGYTF

J: TRBJ1-4
V: TRBV4-1
CDR3: CASSQDPLEEMLFF

J: TRBJ1-2
V: TRBV12-3/TRBV12-4
CDR3: CASGPGAGYGYTF

J: TRBJ2-1
V: TRBV7-8
CDR3: CASSKLEWRSYNEQFF

J: TRBJ1-5
V: TRBV2
CDR3: CASSDFDWSGTTQETQHF

J: TRBJ2-7
V: TRBV25-1
CDR3: CAISSRGTSYEQYF

J: TRBJ2-5
V: TRBV7-9
CDR3: CASSFRAQSWETQYF

J: TRBJ1-2
V: TRBV3-1
CDR3: CASTFGGTNYGYTF

J: TRBJ1-2
V: TRBV6-5
CDR3: CASSYSGTDYGYTF

J: TRBJ1-1
V: TRBV30
CDR3: CASWGNTEAFF

J: TRBJ2-7
V: TRBV6-5
CDR3: CASSTQQVRETYEQYF

J: TRBJ1-1
V: TRBV5-1
CDR3: CASSLDLRGALAEAFF

J: TRBJ1-5
V: TRBV4-1
CDR3: CASSQVESVRGQPQHF

J: TRBJ1-1
V: TRBV20-1
CDR3: CNARGPGTEAFF

J: TRBJ1-1
V: TRBV11-2
CDR3: CASSFTGTSEAFF

J: TRBJ1-5
V: TRBV10-1
CDR3: CASIESYSNQPQHF

J: TRBJ1-3
V: TRBV19
CDR3: CASSMDRDYGYTIYF

J: TRBJ2-5
V: TRBV19
CDR3: CASSRTSGRVVQETQYF

J: TRBJ2-5
V: TRBV5-1
CDR3: CASKRGAEGTQYF

J: TRBJ1-2
V: TRBV2
CDR3: CASSKDRQYGYTF

J: TRBJ1-1
V: TRBV2
CDR3: CASSEARSAQAFF

J: TRBJ1-5
V: TRBV7-8
CDR3: CASSLGTGTGDAPQHF

J: TRBJ2-2
V: TRBV20-1
CDR3: CSARVGGRGTGELFF

J: TRBJ1-2
V: TRBV4-1
CDR3: CASSQGGQGAPGYTF

J: TRBJ2-3
V: TRBV7-9
CDR3: CASSNRVDTQYF

J: -
V: TRBV10-3
CDR3: CASRFSYNEQFF

J: TRBJ2-1
V: TRBV19
CDR3: CASSTYSGGRRNEQFF

J: TRBJ2-6
V: TRBV6-9
CDR3: CASSYSSGGNGANVLTF

J: -
V: TRBV2
CDR3: CATGEPQQETQFF

J: TRBJ1-1
V: TRBV7-9
CDR3: CASSGLAGAFF

J: TRBJ2-7
V: TRBV7-9
CDR3: CASSFGEYSYEQYF

J: TRBJ2-5
V: TRBV29-1
CDR3: CSMGLAGGGFQETQYF

J: TRBJ2-2
V: TRBV7-2
CDR3: CASSLGTSGELFF

J: TRBJ2-3
V: TRBV9
CDR3: CASSSDIGLAGEDTQYF

J: TRBJ1-1
V: TRBV15
CDR3: CATSKGTGLNTEAFF

J: TRBJ1-5
V: TRBV19
CDR3: CASSNTGGNQPQHF

J: TRBJ2-2
V: TRBV2
CDR3: CAYDRWGTGELFF

J: TRBJ1-1
V: TRBV29-1
CDR3: CSVEPTAFF

J: TRBJ1-5
V: TRBV7-2
CDR3: CASSPAGGPEPQHF

J: TRBJ2-7
V: TRBV20-1
CDR3: CSARGRGGLAGGFSYEQYF